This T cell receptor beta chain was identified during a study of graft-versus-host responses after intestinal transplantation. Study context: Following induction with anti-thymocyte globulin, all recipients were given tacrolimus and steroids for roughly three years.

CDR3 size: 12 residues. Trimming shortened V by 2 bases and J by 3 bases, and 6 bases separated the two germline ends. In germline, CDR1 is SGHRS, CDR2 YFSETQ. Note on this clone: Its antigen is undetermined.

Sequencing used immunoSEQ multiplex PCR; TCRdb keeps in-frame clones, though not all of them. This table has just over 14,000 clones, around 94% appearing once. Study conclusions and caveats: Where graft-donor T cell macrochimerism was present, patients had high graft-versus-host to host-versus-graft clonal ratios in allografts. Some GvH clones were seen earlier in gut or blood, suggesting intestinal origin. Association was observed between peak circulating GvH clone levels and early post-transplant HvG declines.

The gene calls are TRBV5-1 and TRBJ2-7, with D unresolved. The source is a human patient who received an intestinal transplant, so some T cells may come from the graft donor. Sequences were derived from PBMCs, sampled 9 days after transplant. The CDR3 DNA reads TGCGCCAGCAGCTTAAAAAACTACGAGCAGTACTTC. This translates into CASSLKNYEQYF.